One and the same sample provided the 20 T cell receptor beta chains below, sequenced in a study of OX40 agonist ivuxolimab in advanced cancers. TCRdb's table, derived via immunoSEQ multiplex PCR, lists solely in-frame clones and lacks some. This sample has 41,000 or so clones, with approximately 82% found just once. Sequencing was performed on CD4+ or CD8+ T cells sorted from blood, taken in a trial of the OX40 agonist ivuxolimab. The receptors derive from an adult with an advanced solid tumor such as melanoma, head and neck, liver or kidney cancer.

The J gene is TRBJ1-5, the V gene TRBV5-6; 7 nucleotides line up with TRBD1. Germline V CDR1 and CDR2: SGHDT, YYEEEE. CDR3 length equals 17 residues. Trimming removed 4 bases from V and 4 bases from J; junction bases left unmatched: 14. The CDR3 region is CASSHGGYRGINQPQHF. The CDR3 DNA sequence: TGTGCCAGCAGCCACGGTGGATACAGGGGAATTAATCAGCCCCAGCATTTT.

This clone was observed a handful of times. The chain is built from TRBV14 and TRBJ2-5, with D perhaps being TRBD1 or TRBD2 (5 bases each). The CDR3 covers 12 residues. The germline V gene has CDR1 SGHDN and CDR2 FVKESK. Trimming left V 5 bases short and J 5 bases short, with 9 bases between. CDR3 nucleotides: TGTGCCAGCAGCGAAGGGGACGAGACCCAGTACTTC. Protein product: CASSEGDETQYF.

This chain connects TRBV7-2 to TRBJ2-5, with D possibly being TRBD1 (5 bases). The CDR3 contains 14 residues. Germline CDR1 is SGHTA and CDR2 is FQGNSA. The V end lost 1 base, the J end lost 5 bases, and 11 bases lay between the germline ends. DNA for the CDR3: TGTGCCAGCAGCTTAGACATGGGGCGGGAGACCCAGTACTTC. Protein product: CASSLDMGRETQYF. The full variable domain, completed using reference TRBV7-2 and TRBJ2-5, is GAGVSQSPSNKVTEKGKDVELRCDPISGHTALYWYRQSLGQGLEFLIYFQGNSAPDKSGLPSDRFSAERTGGSVSTLTIQRTQQEDSAVYLCASSLDMGRETQYFGPGTRLLVL.

The chain joins TRBV29-1 to TRBJ2-7; D gene unclear. Per germline, CDR1 SQVTM and CDR2 ANQGSEA. V lost 4 bases, J lost 4 bases, and 8 bases lay in between. This CDR3 has 11 residues. The CDR3 bases are TGCAGCGTTGCTACCTCTTACGAGCAGTACTTC. Its translation: CSVATSYEQYF.

V is TRBV28 and J is TRBJ2-1, with D maybe TRBD1 (6 bases). This CDR3 spans 13 amino acids. From germline, CDR1 is MDHEN and CDR2 SYDVKM. Deletions cut 6 bases from V and 9 bases from J, with 15 bases between. This chain's CDR3 is CASRRAKGGEQFF. The CDR3 coding sequence is TGTGCCAGCAGACGAGCAAAAGGGGGTGAGCAGTTCTTC.

The CDR3 DNA follows: TGTGCCAGCAGTAACCCCGCTCGGGAGGGCTACACCTTC. It specifies CASSNPAREGYTF. The chain recombines TRBV6-6 with TRBJ1-2; D unclear. V was shortened by 5 bases and J by 8 bases, with 15 bases between the two germline ends. Looked up from germline, CDR1 is MNHNY and CDR2 is SVGAGI (reference sequence). The CDR3 runs to 13 residues.

J is TRBJ2-3 and V is TRBV7-3, with a tentative D call TRBD1 (5 bases). The germline V gene has CDR1 SGHTA and CDR2 FQGTGA. The CDR3 extends over 13 amino acids. V was trimmed by 3 bases and J by 4 bases, leaving 8 bases between them. The CDR3 sequence is CASSFKGADTQYF. DNA for the CDR3: TGTGCCAGCAGCTTCAAAGGGGCAGATACGCAGTATTTT.

The chain carries TRBV28 and TRBJ1-2, with D tentatively TRBD1 (5 bases). Looked up from germline, CDR1 is MDHEN and CDR2 is SYDVKM. The CDR3 runs 14 residues. Trimming pared 1 base from V and 4 bases from J, leaving 10 bases between. The CDR3 sequence: CASSLSGPGYGYTF. The CDR3 nucleotides read TGTGCCAGCAGTTTATCGGGGCCCGGCTATGGCTACACCTTC.

The chain joins TRBV5-6 to TRBJ2-7; D is undetermined. V was pared by 6 bases and J by 1 base, with 8 bases between. The CDR3 runs 12 residues. Germline V gene lookup returns CDR1 SGHDT and CDR2 YYEEEE. In DNA, the CDR3 is TGTGCCAGCAAGAGCGCGTCCTACGAGCAGTACTTC. It is translated as CASKSASYEQYF. The entire variable domain, with the rest obtained from reference TRBV5-6 and TRBJ2-7, is as follows: DAGVTQSPTHLIKTRGQQVTLRCSPKSGHDTVSWYQQALGQGPQFIFQYYEEEERQRGNFPDRFSGHQFPNYSSELNVNALLLGDSALYLCASKSASYEQYFGPGTRLTVT.

This clone was picked up a small number of times. This chain joins TRBV28 and TRBJ1-5; the D gene is possibly TRBD1 (6 bases). Trimming stripped 3 bases from V and 7 bases from J, with 16 bases between. The CDR3 spans 15 residues. Germline V gene sequence: CDR1 MDHEN, CDR2 SYDVKM. The DNA for the CDR3 is TGTGCCAGCAGTTTTTTGGGGGGCCTTAGACAGCCCCAGCATTTT. Encoded protein: CASSFLGGLRQPQHF.

The chain couples TRBV15 to TRBJ1-5, with D possibly TRBD1 on 5 matching bases. The V end lost 0 bases, the J end lost 9 bases, and 12 bases lay between the germline ends. This CDR3 is built from 14 residues. From germline, CDR1 is LNHNV and CDR2 YYDKDF (reference sequence). The CDR3 protein is CATSRDAQDGPQHF. The CDR3 coding sequence is TGTGCCACCAGCAGAGACGCACAGGATGGGCCCCAGCATTTT.

This chain links TRBV13 with TRBJ2-2; 8 bases map to TRBD1. V gave up 8 bases and J gave up 1 base; unmatched junction bases: 6. The germline V gene encodes CDR1 PRHDT and CDR2 FYEKMQ (reference sequence). The length of the CDR3 is 15 residues. The CDR3 DNA sequence: TGTGCCAGCGTGAGGACAGGGTTGAACACCGGGGAGCTGTTTTTT. Translated: CASVRTGLNTGELFF.

This clone was observed a handful of times. The rearrangement links TRBV18 to TRBJ1-5, with 8 bases matching TRBD1. The length of the CDR3 is 13 residues. From germline, CDR1 is KGHSH and CDR2 LQKENI. The trim removed 5 bases at V and 7 bases at J, leaving 4 bases unmatched. The CDR3 DNA sequence: TGTGCCAGCTCATCCGACAGGGGACAGCCCCAGCATTTT. The encoded protein is CASSSDRGQPQHF.

This chain uses TRBV27 with TRBJ2-7, with no clear D. The CDR3 contains 11 residues. Trimming left V 5 bases short and J 4 bases short, with 6 bases between. CDR1 MNHEY and CDR2 SMNVEV come from the germline V gene (reference sequence). The CDR3 region has the DNA TGTGCCAGCAGTACCTCTTACGAGCAGTACTTC. Encoded protein: CASSTSYEQYF.

The V gene is TRBV18, the J gene TRBJ1-4, with a possible D match to TRBD1 (5 bases). Germline loops: CDR1 KGHSH, CDR2 LQKENI. This CDR3 region has 15 residues. V was trimmed by 3 bases and J by 5 bases, leaving 13 bases between them. CDR3 bases: TGTGCCAGCTCACCCTTCCAGGGAGACAATGAAAAACTGTTTTTT. Protein: CASSPFQGDNEKLFF.

The rearrangement joins TRBV7-6 to TRBJ1-5, with a weak D call TRBD1 (6 bases). The CDR3 is made up of 14 amino acids. V was shortened by 5 bases and J by 5 bases, with 13 bases between the two germline ends. CDR1 and CDR2 (germline): SGHVS, FNYEAQ. The CDR3 nucleotides are TGTGCCAGCAGCGCGGACAGCGGGGATCAGCCCCAGCATTTT. Its translation is CASSADSGDQPQHF.

Written as DNA, the CDR3 is TGCAGCGTTGAAAAATCCCCGGGGCTGAACACTGAAGCTTTCTTT. Protein: CSVEKSPGLNTEAFF. The genes are TRBV29-1 and TRBJ1-1; the D gene is possibly TRBD1 (5 bases). Looked up from germline, CDR1 is SQVTM and CDR2 is ANQGSEA. Trimming took 2 bases from V and 0 from J, leaving 13 bases between them. The CDR3 is 15 residues long. Full variable domain (rest looked up from reference TRBV29-1 and TRBJ1-1): SAVISQKPSRDICQRGTSLTIQCQVDSQVTMMFWYRQQPGQSLTLIATANQGSEATYESGFVIDKFPISRPNLTFSTLTVSNMSPEDSSIYLCSVEKSPGLNTEAFFGQGTRLTVV.

CDR3 nucleotides: TGTGCCAGCAGCTCCGGGACCTATCCCCAGCCCCAGCATTTT. It is translated as CASSSGTYPQPQHF. This sequence joins TRBV7-8 and TRBJ1-5, with a possible D match to TRBD1 (5 bases). The CDR3 runs 14 residues. Germline CDR1 and CDR2: SGHVS and FQNEAQ. Trimming took 4 bases from V and 7 from J, leaving 14 bases between them.

The V call is TRBV28, the J call TRBJ2-7; a weak D match, TRBD2 (6 bases). Germline CDR1 and CDR2: MDHEN and SYDVKM. There are 15 residues in the CDR3. Trimming shortened V by 8 bases and J by 2 bases, and 19 bases separated the two germline ends. The CDR3 region is CASQDPSAGTYEQYF. In DNA, the CDR3 is TGTGCCAGCCAGGACCCTTCAGCGGGCACCTACGAGCAGTACTTC.

This clone was picked up a small number of times. This sequence joins TRBV9 and TRBJ2-3; no clear D gene. V lost 4 bases, J lost 9 bases, and 12 bases lay in between. This CDR3 is built from 12 residues. In germline, CDR1 is SGDLS, CDR2 YYNGEE. CDR3 in DNA: TGTGCCAGCAGCCCCACCCTTGGAACGCAGTATTTT. It codes for CASSPTLGTQYF.